Listed below are T cell receptor beta chains from one sample, sequenced in a study of T cell repertoires in cytomegalovirus infection. TCRdb recomputed calls from the reads with MiXCR, one row per CDR3 protein. The sample lists about a million distinct CDR3 sequences; 30% to 40% were seen once. No antigen is known for these receptors. Sequencing was performed on cultured CD8+ T cells from PBMCs, taken from culture after CMV antigen stimulation. Receptors were obtained from a human donor in good health (CMV status not recorded). Some clones in this sample may be carry-over from other donors' samples. The CDR3 runs from the conserved cysteine through the conserved F or W. A D gene is named only where the DNA matches it firmly. Rows give clone size only sometimes, using once, few, many, or a class for an expanded clone.

abundance: few
d_gene: -
v_gene: TRBV5-4
j_gene: TRBJ1-1
CDR3aa: CASSLEMGGNTEAFF
CDR3nt: TGTGCCAGCAGCTTGGAGATGGGGGGAAACACTGAAGCTTTCTTT

abundance: few
d_gene: -
v_gene: TRBV9
j_gene: TRBJ2-1
CDR3aa: CASSVYAGAGNEQFF
CDR3nt: TGTGCCAGCAGCGTATATGCGGGGGCCGGCAATGAGCAGTTCTTC

abundance: few
d_gene: -
v_gene: TRBV28
j_gene: TRBJ2-4
CDR3aa: CASSLMGRSPNIQYF
CDR3nt: TGTGCCAGCAGTTTAATGGGCAGATCGCCAAACATTCAGTACTTC

abundance: few
d_gene: -
v_gene: TRBV28
j_gene: TRBJ2-3
CDR3aa: CASSPFLARTDTQYF
CDR3nt: TGTGCCAGCAGTCCCTTCCTGGCGCGCACAGATACGCAGTATTTT

abundance: -
d_gene: TRBD2
v_gene: TRBV4-3
j_gene: TRBJ2-3
CDR3aa: CASSHDRVLAGGQADTQYF
CDR3nt: TGCGCCAGCAGCCACGACAGGGTCCTAGCGGGGGGCCAGGCAGATACGCAGTATTTT

abundance: -
d_gene: TRBD1
v_gene: TRBV19
j_gene: TRBJ2-1
CDR3aa: CASRDRRDEQFF
CDR3nt: TGTGCCAGTAGGGACAGGCGTGATGAGCAGTTCTTC

abundance: -
d_gene: -
v_gene: TRBV24-1
j_gene: TRBJ2-2
CDR3aa: CATSSLYTGELFF
CDR3nt: TGTGCCACCAGCTCCCTTTACACCGGGGAGCTGTTTTTT

abundance: -
d_gene: -
v_gene: TRBV9
j_gene: TRBJ2-7
CDR3aa: CASSAPLTGPDSYEQYF
CDR3nt: TGTGCCAGCAGCGCCCCTCTGACAGGTCCGGATTCCTACGAGCAGTACTTC

abundance: few
d_gene: -
v_gene: TRBV6-5
j_gene: TRBJ2-3
CDR3aa: CASSYRDTENTDTQYF
CDR3nt: TGTGCCAGCAGTTACCGGGACACAGAAAACACAGATACGCAGTATTTT

abundance: many
d_gene: -
v_gene: TRBV7-6
j_gene: TRBJ2-1
CDR3aa: CASSRRGEMFREQFF
CDR3nt: TGTGCCAGCAGCCGTCGGGGTGAGATGTTCCGGGAGCAGTTCTTC

abundance: many
d_gene: -
v_gene: TRBV7-2
j_gene: TRBJ1-5
CDR3aa: CASSTGREGNQPQHF
CDR3nt: TGTGCCAGCAGCACCGGCAGGGAAGGCAATCAGCCCCAGCATTTT